In its sample, the clone carrying this T cell receptor (beta chain) was seen once. There are 12 residues in the CDR3. Trimming pared 2 bases from V and 6 bases from J, leaving 6 bases between. Germline-derived CDR1 and CDR2 are MDHEN and SYDVKM. The data were obtained in a study of control samples from healthy donors and cancer patients. Using immunoSEQ multiplex PCR, the repertoire was profiled, and TCRdb retains in-frame clones only, with some absent. Counted here are hundreds of thousands of clones, approximately 80% occurring once; the ten biggest clones make up less than 15%. This chain uses TRBV28 with TRBJ2-3, with D unclear. Source material: PBMCs. The TCR originated in a woman aged 60-75 years with lung cancer. CDR3 bases: TGTGCCAGCAGTTTAGTGCGGGATACGCAGTATTTT. This gives the protein CASSLVRDTQYF.